The clone carrying this T cell receptor beta chain was detected ten times or more. Its antigen remains unidentified. Each CDR3 protein gets one entry after TCRdb re-called the 5' RACE reads with MiXCR. The repertoire holds about 35,000 distinct CDR3 sequences, about 4.7% seen once, with roughly 13% in the top ten. This specimen comes from a study of early T cells in non-severe SARS-CoV-2 infection. Study-level points and caveats: VDJdb matches were skewed toward anti-spike CD8 T cell responses.

V was trimmed by 5 bases and J by 3 bases, leaving 14 bases between them. CDR3 length: 15 residues. Germline V gene lookup returns CDR1 SGHVS and CDR2 FQNEAQ. The V call is TRBV7-8, the J call TRBJ2-1; either TRBD1 or TRBD2 may supply D (5 bases each). The material sequenced was whole blood. The origin of this receptor is an adult who was a healthcare worker with PCR-confirmed SARS-CoV-2 infection or an uninfected control (not recorded which). CDR3 bases: TGTGCCAGCAGCGGCCCGGGGCCTCTCTACAATGAGCAGTTCTTC. Its translation: CASSGPGPLYNEQFF. The whole variable domain, filled in from reference TRBV7-8 and TRBJ2-1, reads GAGVSQSPRYKVAKRGQDVALRCDPISGHVSLFWYQQALGQGPEFLTYFQNEAQLDKSGLPSDRFFAERPEGSVSTLKIQRTQQEDSAVYLCASSGPGPLYNEQFFGPGTRLTVL.